This is a list of T cell receptor beta chains from one sample in a study of identical twins. TCRdb re-derived calls from the 5' RACE reads in MiXCR, one entry per CDR3 protein. Among around 450,000 distinct CDR3 sequences, 12% to 15% were seen once, and the ten largest hold around 0.52%. These data also formed part of another study, on yellow fever vaccine responses in identical twins.

Material: CD4+ T cells sorted from blood. Receptor source: a young woman in good health. The CDR3 runs from the conserved cysteine through the conserved F or W. The D gene is left open where the match is weak. Clone size appears in some rows only: once, few, many, or a class for an expanded clone.

TRBJ2-7 | few | TRBV7-2 | NA | CASSPRDSTYEQYF | TGTGCCAGCAGCCCAAGGGACTCCACCTACGAGCAGTACTTC
TRBJ2-2 | few | TRBV7-6 | NA | CASSLSSGANTGELFF | TGTGCCAGCAGCCTATCCTCGGGGGCGAACACCGGGGAGCTGTTTTTT
TRBJ2-7 | NA | TRBV4-3 | TRBD2 | CASSQELPSGSATYEQYF | TGCGCCAGCAGCCAAGAATTGCCTAGCGGGAGCGCTACCTACGAGCAGTACTTC
TRBJ2-5 | NA | TRBV7-2 | NA | CASSLSPSGAGGETQYF | TGTGCCAGCAGCTTATCTCCGAGCGGCGCAGGCGGGGAGACCCAGTACTTC
TRBJ2-1 | NA | TRBV19 | TRBD1 | CASLGQGVNEQFF | TGTGCCAGCCTAGGACAGGGGGTCAATGAGCAGTTCTTC
TRBJ2-1 | many | TRBV12-3/TRBV12-4 | TRBD1 | CASSPDRAMRNEQFF | TGTGCCAGCAGTCCCGACAGGGCCATGAGGAATGAGCAGTTCTTC
TRBJ1-2 | NA | TRBV4-3 | NA | CASSQEGGFYGYTF | TGCGCCAGCAGCCAAGAGGGGGGTTTCTATGGCTACACCTTC
TRBJ1-1 | NA | TRBV6-1 | NA | CASRPTGGVNTEAFF | TGTGCCAGCAGGCCTACGGGGGGGGTGAACACTGAAGCTTTCTTT
TRBJ1-4 | NA | TRBV7-2 | NA | CASSDGWVPNEKLFF | TGTGCCAGCAGCGACGGTTGGGTCCCTAATGAAAAACTGTTTTTT
TRBJ2-7 | few | TRBV6-5 | NA | CASRYRAYEQYF | TGTGCCAGCAGGTACAGGGCCTACGAGCAGTACTTC
TRBJ2-1 | few | TRBV7-3 | NA | CASSLDRGSNEQFF | TGTGCCAGCAGCTTAGACCGTGGGTCCAATGAGCAGTTCTTC
TRBJ2-4 | NA | TRBV7-2 | NA | CASSLDPERHWTIQYF | TGTGCCAGCAGCTTAGATCCCGAGCGCCATTGGACCATTCAGTACTTC
TRBJ2-3 | few | TRBV5-1 | TRBD1 | CASTPRTGGSDTQYF | TGCGCCAGCACCCCAAGGACAGGGGGCTCAGATACGCAGTATTTT
TRBJ2-5 | many | TRBV12-3/TRBV12-4 | TRBD2 | CASSRGLKETQYF | TGTGCCAGCAGCCGGGGACTAAAAGAGACCCAGTACTTC
TRBJ2-1 | NA | TRBV19 | NA | CASIGRATYNEQFF | TGTGCCAGTATAGGCAGGGCAACCTACAATGAGCAGTTCTTC
TRBJ1-1 | NA | TRBV28 | NA | CASSPSGAFGTEAFF | TGTGCCAGCAGCCCCTCGGGGGCTTTTGGCACTGAAGCTTTCTTT
TRBJ2-5 | few | TRBV12-3/TRBV12-4 | TRBD1 | CASSLRDRGPETQYF | TGTGCCAGCAGTTTAAGGGACAGGGGGCCAGAGACCCAGTACTTC
TRBJ2-7 | NA | TRBV2 | NA | CASSERASLGSYEQYF | TGTGCCAGCAGTGAGAGAGCTAGCCTAGGCTCCTACGAGCAGTACTTC
TRBJ2-7 | few | TRBV19 | NA | CASSPGTARTYEQYF | TGTGCCAGTAGTCCCGGGACGGCCAGGACCTACGAGCAGTACTTC
TRBJ2-2 | NA | TRBV4-3 | TRBD2 | CASSQVIVIGGTSDTGELFF | TGCGCCAGCAGCCAAGTGATAGTCATAGGGGGGACTAGTGACACCGGGGAGCTGTTTTTT
TRBJ2-3 | NA | TRBV7-3 | TRBD1 | CASSPTGTRDTQYF | TGTGCCAGCAGCCCGACAGGGACCAGGGATACGCAGTATTTT
TRBJ2-7 | few | TRBV15 | NA | CATSRGGTSGSSYEQYF | TGTGCCACCAGCAGAGGGGGGACATCAGGATCCTCCTACGAGCAGTACTTC
TRBJ2-3 | few | TRBV5-1 | NA | CASSRDPLSDTQYF | TGCGCCAGCAGCAGGGACCCTTTGTCGGATACGCAGTATTTT
TRBJ2-2 | few | TRBV7-2 | TRBD2 | CASSLALGGGLGGELFF | TGTGCCAGCAGCTTAGCGCTCGGGGGGGGCCTCGGCGGGGAGCTGTTTTTT
TRBJ2-3 | NA | TRBV5-5 | NA | CASSLDPRDTQYF | TGTGCCAGCAGCTTGGACCCTAGGGATACGCAGTATTTT
TRBJ2-5 | few | TRBV7-9 | NA | CASSYGLLETQYF | TGTGCCAGCAGTTATGGTCTCCTGGAGACCCAGTACTTC
TRBJ2-3 | NA | TRBV20-1 | NA | CSARATVDTQYF | TGCAGTGCTAGAGCAACGGTAGATACGCAGTATTTT
TRBJ2-2 | many | TRBV29-1 | NA | CSAGGLGGNTGELFF | TGCAGCGCCGGAGGGCTCGGAGGAAACACCGGGGAGCTGTTTTTT
TRBJ2-1 | NA | TRBV5-1 | TRBD2 | CASSSTLGRGNYNEQFF | TGCGCCAGCAGCTCCACCCTGGGGCGGGGGAACTACAATGAGCAGTTCTTC
TRBJ2-6 | many | TRBV12-3/TRBV12-4 | TRBD1 | CASSPGQGSSGANVLTF | TGTGCCAGCTCCCCAGGACAGGGGTCCTCTGGGGCCAACGTCCTGACTTTC
TRBJ1-1 | NA | TRBV11-2 | NA | CASSFDLGQTNTEAFF | TGTGCCAGCAGCTTCGATTTGGGGCAGACGAACACTGAAGCTTTCTTT
TRBJ2-1 | few | TRBV5-1 | TRBD1 | CASSSTGTGVGDEQFF | TGCGCCAGCAGCTCTACCGGGACAGGGGTTGGGGATGAGCAGTTCTTC
TRBJ2-7 | few | TRBV6-2/TRBV6-3 | NA | CASSYLTGPDEQYF | TGTGCCAGCAGTTACCTTACAGGGCCCGACGAGCAGTACTTC
TRBJ1-5 | few | TRBV28 | TRBD1 | CASSLTGIQHF | TGTGCCAGCAGTCTGACAGGGATCCAGCATTTT
TRBJ2-1 | NA | TRBV15 | TRBD1 | CATSRDLGAGTGLNEQFF | TGTGCCACCAGCAGAGATTTGGGGGCCGGGACAGGGTTGAATGAGCAGTTCTTC
TRBJ2-6 | NA | TRBV6-5 | NA | CASSNPQGSGANVLTF | TGTGCCAGCAGTAACCCTCAGGGAAGTGGGGCCAACGTCCTGACTTTC
TRBJ1-1 | few | TRBV24-1 | NA | CATSVGVGVNTEAFF | TGTGCCACCAGTGTCGGGGTAGGAGTGAACACTGAAGCTTTCTTT
TRBJ2-7 | few | TRBV3-1 | NA | CASSHRTRAYEQYF | TGTGCCAGCAGCCACCGGACCCGAGCCTACGAGCAGTACTTC
TRBJ2-2 | NA | TRBV24-1 | NA | CATGSTRSNTGELFF | TGTGCCACCGGGTCGACACGGTCGAACACCGGGGAGCTGTTTTTT
TRBJ1-2 | few | TRBV12-3/TRBV12-4 | NA | CASSLNPAYGYTF | TGTGCCAGCAGTTTAAACCCCGCCTATGGCTACACCTTC
TRBJ2-1 | NA | TRBV11-2 | NA | CASRATGGDEQFF | TGTGCCAGCCGCGCCACGGGCGGTGATGAGCAGTTCTTC
TRBJ1-2 | NA | TRBV7-2 | NA | CASSFEEYGYTF | TGTGCCAGCAGCTTCGAAGAGTATGGCTACACCTTC
TRBJ2-5 | NA | TRBV7-3 | NA | CASSLSVRGQETQYF | TGTGCCAGCAGCCTAAGTGTACGGGGCCAAGAGACCCAGTACTTC
TRBJ2-5 | many | TRBV20-1 | TRBD2 | CSARVLAGGRSVTQYF | TGCAGTGCTAGAGTTCTAGCGGGGGGCCGATCTGTTACCCAGTACTTC